The source of this TCR beta chain is a study of shared clonotypes between healthy human individuals. The CDR3 totals 12 residues. Germline CDR1 is MNHEY and CDR2 is SVGAGI. Trimming took off 4 bases at V and 14 bases at J, with 14 bases between the two ends. This clone showed up just once. As yet, its antigen is unknown. Overall study results and limits: For sorted subsets, rarefaction showed incomplete sequencing despite large depth.

Repertoires were generated with immunoSEQ multiplex PCR, while TCRdb's copy carries only in-frame clones and drops some. The data contain about a million clones, about 75% of them singletons. Sample: memory CD4+ T cells sorted from blood. Subset noted: CD45RA-negative fraction. The clonotype originates from a man between 18 and 29 years old in good health. The V and J genes are TRBV6-5 and TRBJ1-4, with D unclear. The CDR3 protein is CASSWRRGKLFF. DNA of the CDR3: TGTGCCAGCAGTTGGCGACGGGGAAAGCTGTTTTTT.